One and the same sample provided the 25 T cell receptor beta chains below, sequenced in a study of blood T cell repertoires in COVID-19. Only in-frame clones appear in the TCRdb table, and some are missing; sequencing was by immunoSEQ multiplex PCR. The sample holds under 500,000 clones, 70% to 90% seen once. Sequenced material: PBMCs or T cells enriched from blood (not recorded which). All receptors derive from a young woman with acute COVID-19.

V is TRBV6-6 and J is TRBJ1-1, with a weak D call TRBD1 (5 bases). The V gene's germline CDR1 is MNHNY and CDR2 SVGAGI (reference sequence). The CDR3 has 12 residues. The V and J ends lost 7 bases and 5 bases respectively, with 11 bases between them. The CDR3 bases are TGTGCCAGCACCGGGGGGGGGACTGAAGCTTTCTTT. Translating gives CASTGGGTEAFF.

The chain is built from TRBV19 and TRBJ1-6; 8 nucleotides align to TRBD1. The CDR3 sequence is 14 residues long. Germline CDR1 and CDR2: LNHDA and SQIVND (reference sequence). Germline trimming cut 6 bases from V and 9 bases from J; bases unmatched to any gene: 7. The CDR3 nucleotides are TGTGCCAGTAGCACCGACAGGGGATCTTCACCCCTCCACTTT. As protein: CASSTDRGSSPLHF.

The chain combines TRBV28 with TRBJ2-5; D unclear. Trimming removed 2 bases at V and 12 bases at J, with 13 bases between. This CDR3 has 12 residues. CDR1 and CDR2 (germline): MDHEN, SYDVKM. CDR3 bases: TGTGCCAGCAGTTTAGGCAAGACACCCGAGTACTTC. This codes for CASSLGKTPEYF.

CDR3 in DNA: TGTGCCAGCAGCTTAGACCCCGGGAGCCCTTCGGGGACCGGGGAGCTGTTTTTT. Protein sequence: CASSLDPGSPSGTGELFF. The rearrangement links TRBV11-2 to TRBJ2-2; D might be TRBD2 (6 bases). Germline V gene sequence: CDR1 SGHAT, CDR2 FQNNGV. V dropped 0 bases and J dropped 5 bases, with 19 bases sitting between them. This CDR3 region has 18 residues.

The gene calls are TRBV18 and TRBJ2-7, with D maybe TRBD2 (6 bases). Trimming cost V 3 bases and J 3 bases, with 12 bases left between them. Per the germline V gene, CDR1 is KGHSH and CDR2 is LQKENI. The CDR3 sequence is 14 residues long. The CDR3 here is CASSPTGLDYEQYF. Written as DNA, the CDR3 is TGTGCCAGCTCACCGACGGGACTGGACTACGAGCAGTACTTC.

The CDR3 region has the DNA TGTGCCAGCAGTTACGGGCGATCCGGGGAGCTGTTTTTT. Translating it yields CASSYGRSGELFF. The V call is TRBV6-5, the J call TRBJ2-2; D is uncertain. This CDR3 is 13 amino acids long. Germline-derived CDR1 and CDR2 are MNHEY and SVGAGI. With 2 bases removed from V and 6 bases from J, the gap between germline ends came to 7 bases.

This chain joins TRBV2 and TRBJ1-6; possible D gene TRBD1, 5 bases. Germline lookup yields CDR1 SNHLY and CDR2 FYNNEI. The CDR3 extends over 13 amino acids. Trimming cost V 7 bases and J 6 bases, with 10 bases left between them. This CDR3 reads CASKGHPNSPLHF. The CDR3 DNA sequence: TGTGCCAGCAAAGGACATCCTAATTCACCCCTCCACTTT.

This chain connects TRBV19 to TRBJ2-1; D perhaps matches TRBD1 (5 bases). CDR1 and CDR2 from the germline V gene are LNHDA and SQIVND (reference sequence). Trimming removed 8 bases at V and 0 bases at J, with 14 bases between. CDR3 length: 15 amino acids. CDR3 nucleotides: TGTGCCAGTGGACCACGACAGCGCTCCTACAATGAGCAGTTCTTC. It encodes CASGPRQRSYNEQFF.

Written as DNA, the CDR3 is TGCGCCAGCGGACAGGACGGGGGCACTGAAGCTTTCTTT. Translated, it gives CASGQDGGTEAFF. The genes are TRBV10-2 and TRBJ1-1, with 7 bases matching TRBD1. V dropped 8 bases and J dropped 4; count of bases not matched to a gene: 7. In germline, CDR1 is WSHSY, CDR2 SAAADI. This CDR3 comprises 13 residues.

This chain uses TRBV6-2 or TRBV6-3 with TRBJ1-5; D unresolved. Germline CDR1 MNHEY, CDR2 SVGEGT. V lost 0 bases and J lost 6, with 9 bases in between. CDR3 size: 14 residues. CDR3 protein: CASSYSRGSQPQHF. The CDR3 DNA follows: TGTGCCAGCAGTTACTCGAGAGGGAGTCAGCCCCAGCATTTT.

V is TRBV28 and J is TRBJ1-2; D call uncertain. CDR1 is MDHEN, CDR2 SYDVKM, per germline. V lost 2 bases, J lost 8 bases, and 9 bases lay in between. The CDR3 covers 12 residues. The CDR3 DNA follows: TGTGCCAGCAGTTTAAAAGGGAGCGGCTACACCTTC. Translation: CASSLKGSGYTF.

This clone was seen once. The gene calls are TRBV11-3 and TRBJ2-7, with 7 bases lining up with TRBD1. CDR1 is SGHNT, CDR2 YENEEA, per germline. V trimming: 5 bases; J trimming: 2 bases; junction bases outside the gene matches: 6. CDR3 size: 14 residues. CDR3 residues: CASSPRGNTYEQYF. CDR3 coding DNA: TGTGCCAGCAGCCCCAGGGGGAATACCTACGAGCAGTACTTC. Using reference TRBV11-3 and TRBJ2-7 for the parts outside the CDR3, the full variable domain is EAGVVQSPRYKIIEKKQPVAFWCNPISGHNTLYWYLQNLGQGPELLIRYENEEAVDDSQLPKDRFSAERLKGVDSTLKIQPAELGDSAVYLCASSPRGNTYEQYFGPGTRLTVT.

The genes are TRBV7-8 and TRBJ2-5; TRBD1 might be the D (5 bases). CDR1 and CDR2 from the germline V gene are SGHVS and FQNEAQ. The CDR3 totals 14 residues. V was trimmed by 1 base and J by 5 bases, leaving 11 bases between them. The CDR3 DNA sequence: TGTGCCAGCAGCTTAGTGGGCAGGGTCGAGACCCAGTACTTC. Its translation is CASSLVGRVETQYF.

This clone appeared once. This sequence joins TRBV28 and TRBJ2-7; no reliable D call. Germline-derived CDR1 and CDR2 are MDHEN and SYDVKM. V was cut by 5 bases and J by 3 bases, with 5 bases left in between. There are 11 residues in the CDR3. This chain's CDR3 is CASSLLYEQYF. As DNA, the CDR3 is TGTGCCAGCAGTCTCCTCTACGAGCAGTACTTC.

This clone has just a few counts. The rearrangement links TRBV30 to TRBJ2-7; D might be TRBD2 (5 bases). The CDR3 spans 15 residues. V shed 0 bases and J shed 1 base, with 13 bases lying between them. The germline V gene encodes CDR1 GTSNPN and CDR2 SVGIG (reference sequence). CDR3 loop: CAWSVRGRVSYEQYF. In DNA form, the CDR3 reads TGTGCCTGGAGTGTACGGGGAAGGGTGTCCTACGAGCAGTACTTC.

The chain carries TRBV25-1 and TRBJ1-3; no firm D call. Looked up from germline, CDR1 is MGHDK and CDR2 is SYGVNS. The V end was cut by 6 bases, the J end by 0 bases, with 12 bases between. The CDR3 loop spans 15 amino acids. The CDR3 DNA follows: TGTGCCAGCAGACCTGACGGGTACTCTGGAAACACCATATATTTT. It translates to CASRPDGYSGNTIYF. Using reference TRBV25-1 and TRBJ1-3 for the parts outside the CDR3, the full variable domain is EADIYQTPRYLVIGTGKKITLECSQTMGHDKMYWYQQDPGMELHLIHYSYGVNSTEKGDLSSESTVSRIRTEHFPLTLESARPSHTSQYLCASRPDGYSGNTIYFGEGSWLTVV.

J is TRBJ2-1 and V is TRBV7-2; 10 bases match TRBD2. This CDR3 is 15 amino acids long. Germline V CDR1 and CDR2: SGHTA, FQGNSA. V lost 0 bases, J lost 7 bases, and 3 bases stayed unmatched. This chain's CDR3 is CASSLAQLAGNEQFF. The CDR3 nucleotides are TGTGCCAGCAGCTTAGCGCAACTAGCGGGAAATGAGCAGTTCTTC.

The chain recombines TRBV11-2 with TRBJ1-5, with 7 bases matching TRBD1. V lost 6 bases, J lost 6 bases, and 5 bases stayed unmatched. Per germline, CDR1 SGHAT and CDR2 FQNNGV. The length of the CDR3 is 13 residues. CDR3 nucleotide sequence: TGTGCCAGCAGTACAGGGGAAGGTCAGCCCCAGCATTTT. It encodes CASSTGEGQPQHF. Using reference TRBV11-2 and TRBJ1-5 for the parts outside the CDR3, the full variable domain is EAGVAQSPRYKIIEKRQSVAFWCNPISGHATLYWYQQILGQGPKLLIQFQNNGVVDDSQLPKDRFSAERLKGVDSTLKIQPAKLEDSAVYLCASSTGEGQPQHFGDGTRLSIL.

This chain uses TRBV10-2 with TRBJ2-2; maybe TRBD1 (6 bases). CDR1 and CDR2 (germline): WSHSY, SAAADI. The CDR3 has 13 amino acids. Trimming left V 4 bases short and J 3 bases short, with 6 bases between. The DNA for the CDR3 is TGCGCCAGCAGTGGGACAGACACCGGGGAGCTGTTTTTT. Protein: CASSGTDTGELFF.

The V and J genes are TRBV7-9 and TRBJ1-2; D is possibly TRBD1 (6 bases). Germline lookup yields CDR1 SEHNR and CDR2 FQNEAQ (reference sequence). The CDR3 runs to 14 residues. The germline V and J ends were trimmed by 8 bases and 8 bases, with 21 bases remaining between them. The CDR3 loop is CASDLELGALGYTF. In DNA form, the CDR3 reads TGTGCCAGCGACTTAGAATTGGGGGCATTGGGCTACACCTTC.

The CDR3 loop reads CATSRDLAQDGYTF. DNA for the CDR3: TGTGCCACCAGCAGAGATTTGGCACAGGATGGCTACACCTTC. The chain carries TRBV15 and TRBJ1-2, with D perhaps matching TRBD1 (5 bases). The V end was cut by 0 bases, the J end by 6 bases, with 11 bases between. The length of the CDR3 is 14 residues. Looked up from germline, CDR1 is LNHNV and CDR2 is YYDKDF (reference sequence).

The chain links TRBV7-9 to TRBJ2-2; 10 positions match TRBD1. CDR3 length equals 16 residues. The germline gives CDR1 SEHNR, CDR2 FQNEAQ (reference sequence). After removal of 0 bases from V and 6 bases from J, the junction contained 4 bases not matched to a gene. CDR3 DNA: TGTGCCAGCAGCTTAGCGGGGACAGGGGATGCCGGGGAGCTGTTTTTT. Its protein is CASSLAGTGDAGELFF.

The chain joins TRBV29-1 to TRBJ2-5; D might be TRBD1 (5 bases). The V end was cut by 7 bases, the J end by 5 bases, with 17 bases between. The CDR3 contains 13 residues. Germline loops: CDR1 SQVTM, CDR2 ANQGSEA. The CDR3 protein is CSAQDINRETQYF. In DNA form, the CDR3 reads TGCAGCGCTCAGGACATAAATAGGGAGACCCAGTACTTC.

The V call is TRBV25-1, the J call TRBJ1-2, with 7 positions matching TRBD1. Losses at the gene ends were 1 base for V and 3 bases for J; bases not matched to a gene: 5. Germline CDR1 MGHDK, CDR2 SYGVNS. The CDR3 runs to 15 residues. The CDR3 DNA follows: TGTGCCAGCAGTGAATTTGGGCAGGGGGACTATGGCTACACCTTC. This encodes CASSEFGQGDYGYTF.

V is TRBV7-2 and J is TRBJ1-2; D ambiguous. The germline CDR1 and CDR2 sequences are SGHTA and FQGNSA. The CDR3 length is 15 residues. The V gene lost 1 base and the J gene lost 7 bases, with 16 bases spanning the gap. CDR3 amino acids: CASSLERRREFGYTF. In nucleotides, the CDR3 is TGTGCCAGCAGCTTAGAAAGGAGACGGGAGTTTGGCTACACCTTC.